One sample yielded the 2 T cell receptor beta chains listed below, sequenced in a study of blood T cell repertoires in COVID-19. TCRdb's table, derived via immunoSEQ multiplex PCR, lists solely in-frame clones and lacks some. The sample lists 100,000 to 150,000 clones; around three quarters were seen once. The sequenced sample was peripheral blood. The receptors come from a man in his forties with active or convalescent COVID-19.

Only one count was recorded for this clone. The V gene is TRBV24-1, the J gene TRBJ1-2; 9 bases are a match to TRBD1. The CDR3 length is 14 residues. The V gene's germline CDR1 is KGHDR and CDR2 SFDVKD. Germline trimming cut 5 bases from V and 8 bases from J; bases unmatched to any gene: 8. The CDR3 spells CATSGPGQGGGYTF. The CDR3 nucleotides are TGTGCCACCAGTGGGCCGGGACAGGGAGGCGGCTACACCTTC.

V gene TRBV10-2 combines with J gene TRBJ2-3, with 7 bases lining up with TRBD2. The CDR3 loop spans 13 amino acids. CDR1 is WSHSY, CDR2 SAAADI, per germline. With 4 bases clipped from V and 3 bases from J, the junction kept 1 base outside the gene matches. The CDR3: CASSVSGTDTQYF. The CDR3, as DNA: TGCGCCAGCAGTGTTAGCGGGACAGATACGCAGTATTTT.